Following are 21 T cell receptor beta chains from one sample sequenced in a study of Ad26.COV2.S vaccination and SARS-CoV-2 variants. Generated by immunoSEQ multiplex PCR, the TCRdb table keeps only in-frame clones and is missing some. The profile shows about 480,000 clones, roughly 89% of them singletons. Specified treatment: roughly 18 received Ad26.COV2.S at low or high dose, single or two shots; about 5 received placebo; per-sample allocation not given. Samples were taken on day 63 after the first vaccine or placebo injection. Sequences were derived from peripheral blood, sampled in a trial of Ad26.COV2.S vaccine versus placebo. Receptor source: a person between 18 and 65 years old who received the Ad26.COV2.S COVID-19 vaccine or a placebo.

The chain carries TRBV20-1 and TRBJ1-5; tentative D call: TRBD1 (5 bases). Between the trimmed V and J ends, which lost 3 bases and 7 bases, there was a span of 16 bases. The CDR3 spans 14 residues. Germline CDR1 is DFQATT and CDR2 is SNEGSKA (reference sequence). CDR3 residues: CSASRDVGGQPQHF. The DNA of the CDR3 is TGCAGTGCTAGTAGAGATGTCGGGGGGCAGCCCCAGCATTTT.

V gene TRBV29-1 combines with J gene TRBJ1-4; 7 nucleotides align to TRBD1. The CDR3 sequence is 13 residues long. With 7 bases clipped from V and 3 bases from J, the junction kept 5 bases outside the gene matches. Germline V CDR1 and CDR2: SQVTM, ANQGSEA. This CDR3 reads CSATGAPNEKLFF. The CDR3 coding sequence is TGCAGCGCCACAGGGGCCCCTAATGAAAAACTGTTTTTT.

The rearrangement uses TRBV10-3 and TRBJ2-3, with D perhaps TRBD2 (6 bases). Germline V gene lookup returns CDR1 ENHRY and CDR2 SYGVKD. There are 13 residues in the CDR3. V gave up 7 bases and J gave up 5 bases, with 13 bases separating them. This CDR3 reads CAITSVGGDTQYF. In DNA, the CDR3 is TGTGCCATCACTAGTGTCGGGGGAGATACGCAGTATTTT.

V usage is TRBV11-2 and J usage is TRBJ2-2, with TRBD2 matching 13 bases. With 5 bases clipped from V and 8 bases from J, the junction kept 5 bases outside the gene matches. The CDR3 sequence is 15 residues long. Germline CDR1 is SGHAT and CDR2 is FQNNGV. CDR3 coding DNA: TGTGCCAGCAGCCATGGACTAGCGGGAGCTGGGGAGCTGTTTTTT. Translation: CASSHGLAGAGELFF. Supplemented by reference TRBV11-2 and TRBJ2-2, the full variable domain reads EAGVAQSPRYKIIEKRQSVAFWCNPISGHATLYWYQQILGQGPKLLIQFQNNGVVDDSQLPKDRFSAERLKGVDSTLKIQPAKLEDSAVYLCASSHGLAGAGELFFGEGSRLTVL.

This chain links TRBV3-1 (or the pseudogene TRBV3-2) with TRBJ2-5; D not certain. V was pared by 1 base and J by 1 base, with 7 bases between. The germline gives CDR1 LGHDT, CDR2 YNNKEL (reference sequence). The CDR3 has 14 residues. The CDR3 sequence: CASSQVGLQETQYF. Here the CDR3 DNA reads TGTGCCAGCAGCCAAGTCGGCCTCCAAGAGACCCAGTACTTC.

The chain is built from TRBV28 and TRBJ1-2; the D gene is possibly TRBD1 (5 bases). V lost 3 bases to trimming and J lost 8 bases, with 19 bases between them. Germline CDR1 is MDHEN and CDR2 is SYDVKM. The CDR3 loop spans 15 amino acids. CDR3 nucleotides: TGTGCCAGCAGTTTGAATTGGGGCAACCTCGGGGGCTACACCTTC. Residues: CASSLNWGNLGGYTF.

The chain recombines TRBV19 with TRBJ2-1; D might be TRBD2 (5 bases). The length of the CDR3 is 17 residues. V was clipped by 5 bases and J by 0 bases, with 17 bases between them. CDR1 and CDR2 from the germline V gene are LNHDA and SQIVND (reference sequence). The CDR3 here is CASSPQVSGGSYNEQFF. For the CDR3, the DNA is TGTGCCAGTAGTCCCCAGGTCAGCGGCGGCTCCTACAATGAGCAGTTCTTC.

Comment on this clone: Other nucleotide sequences in the sample specify the same CDR3. The V gene is TRBV5-1, the J gene TRBJ1-2, with unresolved D. V was trimmed by 1 base and J by 3 bases, leaving 7 bases between them. This CDR3 has 13 amino acids. Germline loops: CDR1 SGHRS, CDR2 YFSETQ. The CDR3 nucleotides are TGCGCCAGCAGCTTGTTTGGGGACTATGGCTACACCTTC. Residues: CASSLFGDYGYTF.

The chain couples TRBV6-6 to TRBJ1-5, with D hard to call. This CDR3 region has 14 residues. Germline values: CDR1 MNHNY, CDR2 SVGAGI (reference sequence). The germline V and J ends were trimmed by 6 bases and 1 base, with 10 bases remaining between them. CDR3 in amino acids: CASRPPGSNQPQHF. CDR3 coding DNA: TGTGCCAGCAGACCGCCGGGGAGCAATCAGCCCCAGCATTTT.

The CDR3 sequence is CASSLYRGRNEKLFF. The DNA of the CDR3 is TGTGCCAGCAGTTTATATCGGGGCCGGAATGAAAAACTGTTTTTT. The V gene is TRBV28, the J gene TRBJ1-4; D perhaps matches TRBD1 (5 bases). The CDR3 is made up of 15 amino acids. CDR1 is MDHEN, CDR2 SYDVKM, per germline. The germline V and J ends were trimmed by 1 base and 5 bases, with 11 bases remaining between them.

The J gene is TRBJ2-7, the V gene TRBV27, with 8 nucleotides matching TRBD1. The CDR3 is 14 residues long. V was pared by 3 bases and J by 4 bases, with 5 bases of the junction left unmatched. Per the germline V gene, CDR1 is MNHEY and CDR2 is SMNVEV (reference sequence). Here the CDR3 reads CASSFYRGAYEQYF. DNA of the CDR3: TGTGCCAGCAGTTTCTACAGGGGGGCATACGAGCAGTACTTC.

This rearrangement joins TRBV29-1 to TRBJ2-1; D not certain. The CDR3 loop spans 11 amino acids. The V end was cut by 6 bases, the J end by 7 bases, with 10 bases between. CDR1 and CDR2 (germline): SQVTM, ANQGSEA. CDR3 sequence reads: CSVDHRNEQFF. The CDR3 nucleotides are TGCAGCGTGGATCACAGAAATGAGCAGTTCTTC.

The V gene is TRBV10-3, the J gene TRBJ2-4; 8 nucleotides match TRBD1. CDR3 length: 20 amino acids. Germline CDR1 and CDR2: ENHRY and SYGVKD. With V trimmed by 5 bases and J by 8 bases, 26 bases remained unmatched. The CDR3 coding sequence is TGTGCCATCAGTAACCCGCCGATTTTACAGGGGGGTGGTCACCAGGACATTCAGTACTTC. This encodes CAISNPPILQGGGHQDIQYF.

The table lists this clone with a few counts. The chain uses TRBV4-1 and TRBJ2-1; the D is unclear. The germline CDR1 and CDR2 sequences are MGHRA and YSYEKL. Trimming left V 0 bases short and J 4 bases short, with 13 bases between. The CDR3 runs to 16 residues. CDR3 DNA: TGCGCCAGCAGCCAAGACCCGGCCTATCCTTACAATGAGCAGTTCTTC. Encoded protein: CASSQDPAYPYNEQFF.

The chain carries TRBV9 and TRBJ2-5, with D tentatively TRBD2 (5 bases). The CDR3 has 13 residues. Trimming took off 3 bases at V and 7 bases at J, with 13 bases between the two ends. Germline V gene lookup returns CDR1 SGDLS and CDR2 YYNGEE. The CDR3 DNA is TGTGCCAGCAGCGAGGCACCCGGAGGGACCCAGTACTTC. It specifies CASSEAPGGTQYF.

The rearrangement joins TRBV5-4 to TRBJ1-2; TRBD1 matches at 10 bases. Germline-derived CDR1 and CDR2 are SGHNT and YYREEE (reference sequence). After removal of 4 bases from V and 6 bases from J, the junction contained 6 bases not matched to a gene. The CDR3 has 14 residues. CDR3 DNA: TGTGCCAGCAGCCCGGGACAGGGGCCCGATGGCTACACCTTC. Translated: CASSPGQGPDGYTF.

CDR3 DNA: TGTGCCAGCAGACCCATACAGGGGGCGTACACTGAAGCTTTCTTT. This gives the protein CASRPIQGAYTEAFF. V usage is TRBV28 and J usage is TRBJ1-1; 9 bases fit TRBD1. The junction had 8 bases not matched to a gene; V was cut back by 6 bases and J by 3 bases. Germline V CDR1 and CDR2: MDHEN, SYDVKM. CDR3 length: 15 residues.

The chain couples TRBV6-5 to TRBJ1-1; D may be TRBD1 (5 bases). Germline CDR1 MNHEY, CDR2 SVGAGI. Between the trimmed V and J ends, which lost 8 bases and 1 base, there was a span of 11 bases. The CDR3 extends over 13 amino acids. The CDR3 is CASLTRANTEAFF. In DNA form, the CDR3 reads TGTGCCAGCCTCACCAGGGCGAACACTGAAGCTTTCTTT.

The chain uses TRBV5-1 and TRBJ2-3; D is possibly TRBD1 (5 bases). Trimming cost V 0 bases and J 2 bases, with 16 bases left between them. The CDR3 contains 17 residues. Germline CDR1 and CDR2: SGHRS and YFSETQ. The CDR3 bases are TGCGCCAGCAGCTTGGAAGTCGCAGGGCTATCCACAGATACGCAGTATTTT. Translation gives CASSLEVAGLSTDTQYF. The full variable domain, its missing parts supplied by reference TRBV5-1 and TRBJ2-3, is KAGVTQTPRYLIKTRGQQVTLSCSPISGHRSVSWYQQTPGQGLQFLFEYFSETQRNKGNFPGRFSGRQFSNSRSEMNVSTLELGDSALYLCASSLEVAGLSTDTQYFGPGTRLTVL.

The chain links TRBV2 to TRBJ2-6; tentative D call: TRBD1 (6 bases). Germline CDR1 SNHLY, CDR2 FYNNEI. V was trimmed by 6 bases and J by 2 bases, leaving 8 bases between them. The CDR3 spans 14 residues. CDR3 bases: TGTGCCAGCAGCCGGACAGCTGGGGCCAACGTCCTGACTTTC. Its protein is CASSRTAGANVLTF. The whole variable domain, filled in from reference TRBV2 and TRBJ2-6, reads EPEVTQTPSHQVTQMGQEVILRCVPISNHLYFYWYRQILGQKVEFLVSFYNNEISEKSEIFDDQFSVERPDGSNFTLKIRSTKLEDSAMYFCASSRTAGANVLTFGAGSRLTVL.

This clone was counted only a few times. V gene TRBV9 combines with J gene TRBJ1-2; TRBD1 aligns across 7 bases. V was pared by 0 bases and J by 5 bases, with 4 bases of the junction left unmatched. From germline, CDR1 is SGDLS and CDR2 YYNGEE. The CDR3 loop spans 14 amino acids. CDR3 coding DNA: TGTGCCAGCAGCGTAGGGGACAGCGCTTATGGCTACACCTTC. Translated, it gives CASSVGDSAYGYTF.